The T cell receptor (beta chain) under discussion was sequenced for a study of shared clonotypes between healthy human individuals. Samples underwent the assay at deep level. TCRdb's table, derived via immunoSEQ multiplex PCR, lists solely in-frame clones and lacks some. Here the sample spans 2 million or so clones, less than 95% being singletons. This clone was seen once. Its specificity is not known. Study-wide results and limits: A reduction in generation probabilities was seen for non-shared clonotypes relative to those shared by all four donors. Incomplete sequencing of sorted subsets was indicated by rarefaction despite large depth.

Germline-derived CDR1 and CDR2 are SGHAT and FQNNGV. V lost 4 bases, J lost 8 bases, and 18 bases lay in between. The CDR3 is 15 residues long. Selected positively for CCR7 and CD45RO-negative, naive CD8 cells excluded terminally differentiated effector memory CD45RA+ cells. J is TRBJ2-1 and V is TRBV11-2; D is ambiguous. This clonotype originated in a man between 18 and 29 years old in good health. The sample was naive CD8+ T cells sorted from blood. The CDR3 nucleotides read TGTGCCAGCAGCTCGCCCCCGGCCGGGCCCGATGAGCAGTTCTTC. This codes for CASSSPPAGPDEQFF.